What follows are 8 T cell receptor beta chains derived from one specimen sequenced in a study of a mutant IDH1 vaccine in newly diagnosed glioma. Noted time point: week 47, end of study. It was 300 ug of mutant IDH1 20-mer peptide that made up each vaccine dose, given with topical imiquimod. Measured with immunoSEQ multiplex PCR; TCRdb has only the in-frame clones, and not every one. This table holds 50,000 to 65,000 clones, roughly four fifths found once. The antigens for these receptors are not known. Sample: PBMCs, taken from a glioma patient whose treatment included an IDH1 peptide vaccine. Receptors originate from a woman aged 45-65 years with glioma.

J is TRBJ1-4 and V is TRBV25-1; possibly TRBD1 for D (5 bases). The V gene's germline CDR1 is MGHDK and CDR2 SYGVNS. V was cut by 0 bases and J by 0 bases, with 11 bases left in between. The CDR3 is 17 amino acids. DNA for the CDR3: TGTGCCAGCAGTGAATATTTAGGGGCCGCAACTAATGAAAAACTGTTTTTT. Translating it yields CASSEYLGAATNEKLFF.

This clone has only a few counts. The CDR3 DNA reads as TGTGCCATGAAACCCGTTGGAATGAACACTGAAGCTTTCTTT. Translated: CAMKPVGMNTEAFF. The V gene is TRBV10-3, the J gene TRBJ1-1; D gene ambiguous. This CDR3 has 14 residues. V was shortened by 9 bases and J by 0 bases, with 14 bases between the two germline ends. Germline CDR1 and CDR2: ENHRY and SYGVKD.

The V call is TRBV9, the J call TRBJ1-5; tentatively, D is TRBD1 (6 bases). In germline, CDR1 is SGDLS, CDR2 YYNGEE. The CDR3 runs to 15 residues. V shed 4 bases and J shed 3 bases, with 14 bases lying between them. Written as DNA, the CDR3 is TGTGCCAGCAGCCCGGAGGGGGGCTTCAATCAGCCCCAGCATTTT. As protein: CASSPEGGFNQPQHF.

The rearrangement links TRBV15 to TRBJ2-7, with no clear D. The V gene lost 5 bases and the J gene lost 0 bases, with 5 bases spanning the gap. The CDR3 loop spans 12 amino acids. CDR1 is LNHNV and CDR2 is YYDKDF in the germline V gene (reference sequence). CDR3 region: CATSPPSYEQYF. CDR3 DNA: TGTGCCACCAGCCCCCCCTCCTACGAGCAGTACTTC.

V gene TRBV5-1 combines with J gene TRBJ2-1; TRBD1 is a possible D gene (5 bases). Germline V gene lookup returns CDR1 SGHRS and CDR2 YFSETQ. The CDR3 covers 12 residues. Trimming removed 3 bases from V and 9 bases from J, with 10 bases in between. Here the CDR3 DNA reads TGCGCCAGCAGCTGGGGCGGTGGTGAGCAGTTCTTC. Translating it yields CASSWGGGEQFF.

The chain has TRBV27 and TRBJ2-1; D not certain. Trimming removed 4 bases at V and 9 bases at J, with 13 bases between. CDR1 is MNHEY and CDR2 is SMNVEV in the germline V gene (reference sequence). The CDR3 consists of 13 residues. The CDR3 DNA reads as TGTGCCAGCAGTTCCCTGGGCCTCTTTGAGCAGTTCTTC. As protein: CASSSLGLFEQFF.

The chain joins TRBV5-1 to TRBJ1-1; TRBD1 might be the D (5 bases). The CDR3 extends over 15 amino acids. Trimming took off 4 bases at V and 6 bases at J, with 19 bases between the two ends. The germline V gene has CDR1 SGHRS and CDR2 YFSETQ. In nucleotides, the CDR3 is TGCGCCAGCAGCCGGGGGGTTGAGGGTGTGGCTGAAGCTTTCTTT. Its translation: CASSRGVEGVAEAFF.

The table lists this clone with a few counts. The chain links TRBV6-5 to TRBJ1-1; D uncertain. The CDR3 has 12 amino acids. CDR1 MNHEY and CDR2 SVGAGI come from the germline V gene. V was clipped by 0 bases and J by 10 bases, with 9 bases between them. This CDR3 is CASSYSGGVAFF. CDR3 DNA sequence: TGTGCCAGCAGTTACTCGGGCGGGGTAGCTTTCTTT.